This T cell receptor (beta chain) was profiled in a study of shared clonotypes between healthy human individuals. Whole-study context: Donors consisted of a couple of women and three men between 18 and 49.

This CDR3 has 12 amino acids. Germline CDR1 MDHEN, CDR2 SYDVKM. Trimming removed 1 base from V and 3 bases from J, with 4 bases in between. Replicate PCRs run on sorted subsets employed 200 ng DNA, roughly 30,000 T cell genomes. TCRdb's table, derived via immunoSEQ multiplex PCR, lists solely in-frame clones and lacks some. The sample yields fewer than 1.4 million clones, about 84% seen once. Comment on this clone: The antigen is undetermined. The same CDR3 is also encoded by other DNA sequences in this sample.

Broader study findings: Among donors, the sharing of clonotypes was expected to be influenced by sequencing depth. Only blood samples were collected, and tissue repertoires likely differ.

J is TRBJ2-7 and V is TRBV28; D gene ambiguous. Sequencing used memory CD4+ T cells from PBMCs. Subset denoted: CD45RA-negative fraction. This clonotype originated in a man younger than 35 in good health. Some clones in this sample may be carry-over from other donors' samples. CDR3 DNA: TGTGCCAGCAGTTTATCCTTCTACGAGCAGTACTTC. Its protein is CASSLSFYEQYF.